The clone carrying this TCR beta chain was seen a handful of times. Its antigen is not known. From germline, CDR1 is MGHRA and CDR2 YSYEKL. The CDR3 totals 16 residues. Trimming stripped 1 base from V and 4 bases from J, with 15 bases between. The data are from a study of naive and memory T cell subsets. An equimolar mix of two oligonucleotides served as the beta constant-region primer for TRBC1 and TRBC2. Ligated cDNA was amplified by four rounds of PCR with nested alpha and beta constant-region primers and SP2. TCRdb fed the UMI-ligation and nested PCR reads into MiXCR, producing one record per CDR3 protein. The repertoire holds about 90,000 distinct CDR3 sequences, with about 11% as singletons. Study findings and constraints: Over 95% of naive TCR sequences appeared only once after error correction, unlike memory subsets. From naive to CM, EM and EMRA, diversity decreased and Gini increased. There was no ground truth to check naive and memory subset results. Naive repertoires, especially CD8, held a few larger clonotypes, possibly memory cells re-expressing CD45RA.

The genes are TRBV4-1 and TRBJ2-3; tentatively, D is TRBD1 (5 bases). The sequence was collected from a human donor in good health. Sample: naive CD4+ T cells from blood. CDR3 amino acids: CASSQVGRVSADTQYF. CDR3 DNA: TGCGCCAGCAGCCAAGTGGGGCGAGTCTCCGCAGATACGCAGTATTTT.